This is a list of T cell receptor beta chains from one sample in a study of metastatic and nonmetastatic thyroid tumors. MiXCR reprocessed the PCR reads for TCRdb. The table records 15,000 to 20,000 clones, 35% to 45% of them present only once. Material for sequencing was tumor tissue. These TCRs come from a female donor with papillary thyroid cancer or a benign thyroid nodule (not recorded which). Some clones in this sample may be carry-over from other donors' samples. The CDR3 runs from the conserved cysteine through the conserved F or W. The D gene is left open where the match is weak. Some rows mark clone size as missing; the rest say once, few, many or name a class of expanded clone.

TRBV28,few,TRBJ1-5,TRBD1,CASPETGAPNQPQHF,TGTGCCAGCCCCGAGACAGGGGCGCCCAATCAGCCCCAGCATTTT
TRBV20-1,.,TRBJ2-2,.,CSASQDGGTGELFF,TGCAGTGCTTCCCAGGACGGAGGCACCGGGGAGCTGTTTTTT
TRBV3-1,large,TRBJ2-3,TRBD2,CASSQDRSGLADYTDTQYF,TGTGCCAGCAGCCAAGATAGGTCGGGACTAGCGGACTATACAGATACGCAGTATTTT
TRBV30,.,TRBJ1-1,.,CAWSVDGVGTEAFF,TGTGCCTGGAGTGTCGATGGGGTGGGCACTGAAGCTTTCTTT
TRBV28,.,TRBJ2-3,TRBD2,CASVPASGRASDTQYF,TGTGCCAGCGTCCCCGCTAGCGGGAGGGCGTCAGATACGCAGTATTTT
TRBV24-1,.,TRBJ2-3,.,CATSGGANTQYF,TGTGCCACCAGTGGGGGAGCGAATACGCAGTATTTT
TRBV20-1,.,TRBJ1-6,.,CSARDLQKGDSPLHF,TGCAGTGCTAGAGATCTACAGAAAGGGGATTCACCCCTCCACTTT
TRBV10-3,few,TRBJ1-2,.,CAISEATGPYGYTF,TGTGCCATCAGTGAGGCGACAGGTCCCTATGGCTACACCTTC
TRBV6-2/TRBV6-3,few,TRBJ1-5,.,CASSYDSKLAGPQHF,TGTGCCAGCAGTTACGACAGTAAGCTGGCGGGGCCCCAGCATTTT
TRBV27,.,TRBJ2-7,.,CASRKVGYEQYF,TGTGCCAGTCGAAAGGTGGGGTACGAGCAGTACTTC
TRBV6-4,.,TRBJ1-1,.,CASSYQRATEAFF,TGTGCCAGCAGTTACCAAAGAGCCACTGAAGCTTTCTTT
TRBV6-5,few,TRBJ1-5,.,CASSFQGGNNQPQHF,TGTGCCAGCAGTTTTCAGGGTGGGAACAATCAGCCCCAGCATTTT
TRBV10-1,.,TRBJ2-7,.,CASSESGRPYEQYF,TGCGCCAGCAGTGAGTCGGGAAGACCCTACGAGCAGTACTTC
TRBV30,once,TRBJ2-6,.,CAWGAHEPSSFWANVLTF,TGTGCCTGGGGTGCCCATGAGCCCTCCTCCTTCTGGGCCAACGTCCTGACTTTC
TRBV6-6,.,TRBJ1-2,TRBD1,CASSYFQGAYGYTF,TGTGCCAGCAGTTATTTTCAGGGGGCTTATGGCTACACCTTC
TRBV6-1,.,TRBJ2-1,TRBD2,CASKETSGSSYNEQFF,TGTGCCAGCAAAGAGACTAGCGGTAGCTCCTACAATGAGCAGTTCTTC
TRBV6-1,few,TRBJ2-7,.,CASSRPPSYEQYF,TGTGCCAGCAGCAGGCCCCCCTCCTACGAGCAGTACTTC
TRBV6-1,.,TRBJ2-7,.,CASSERSEPSYEQYF,TGTGCCAGCAGTGAAAGGTCGGAGCCCTCCTACGAGCAGTACTTC
TRBV7-9,.,TRBJ1-5,.,CASSLVGGDNQPQHF,TGTGCCAGCAGCTTAGTTGGGGGGGACAATCAGCCCCAGCATTTT
TRBV6-2/TRBV6-3,.,TRBJ1-5,.,CASSQQGYQPQHF,TGTGCCAGCAGCCAACAGGGTTATCAGCCCCAGCATTTT
TRBV2,.,TRBJ2-2,TRBD2,CASSKTTGLIAGAGGELFF,TGTGCCAGCAGTAAAACGACAGGACTTATAGCGGGAGCGGGCGGGGAGCTGTTTTTT
TRBV11-2,once,TRBJ2-1,TRBD2,CASSPGLSGSNNEQFF,TGTGCCAGCAGCCCCGGACTGAGCGGGAGTAATAATGAGCAGTTCTTC
TRBV11-2,.,TRBJ2-7,TRBD1,CASSLVTRPDRVREQYF,TGTGCCAGCAGCTTAGTCACCCGGCCGGACAGGGTTCGTGAGCAGTACTTC
TRBV5-1,once,TRBJ2-6,TRBD2,CASSSLAGGSGANVLTF,TGCGCCAGCAGCTCACTAGCGGGGGGCTCTGGGGCCAACGTCCTGACTTTC
TRBV19,few,TRBJ2-1,.,CASSRILTGTNEQFF,TGTGCCAGTAGTCGGATCCTGACAGGGACTAATGAGCAGTTCTTC
TRBV6-2/TRBV6-3,.,TRBJ2-7,TRBD2,CASSSAHASGRENEQYF,TGTGCCAGCAGTTCAGCCCACGCTAGCGGGCGGGAGAACGAGCAGTACTTC
TRBV24-1,.,TRBJ1-2,.,CATSASDGKNYGYTF,TGTGCCACCAGCGCCTCGGACGGGAAAAACTATGGCTACACCTTC
TRBV10-1,.,TRBJ2-3,.,CASSESSDTQYF,TGCGCCAGCAGTGAGTCCTCCGATACGCAGTATTTT
TRBV10-1,.,TRBJ2-2,.,CASSERRGGGKIFPNTGELFF,TGCGCCAGCAGTGAGAGGAGGGGTGGCGGTAAAATTTTCCCGAACACCGGGGAGCTGTTTTTT
TRBV28,few,TRBJ2-1,TRBD2,CASSLTSGSNEQFF,TGTGCCAGCAGTTTAACTAGCGGGAGTAATGAGCAGTTCTTC
TRBV15,few,TRBJ2-7,.,CATSRDESPYEQYF,TGTGCCACCAGCAGAGACGAGAGTCCCTACGAGCAGTACTTC
TRBV11-2,.,TRBJ1-6,.,CASSLAGQSHSPLHF,TGTGCCAGCAGCTTAGCAGGCCAGTCTCACTCACCCCTCCACTTT
TRBV11-1,.,TRBJ2-1,TRBD2,CASSPGISGNNEQFF,TGTGCCAGCAGCCCAGGGATTAGCGGGAATAATGAGCAGTTCTTC
TRBV6-2/TRBV6-3,.,TRBJ2-3,.,CASRPLGRSTDTQYF,TGTGCCAGCAGGCCGTTGGGAAGATCCACAGATACGCAGTATTTT
TRBV2,.,TRBJ1-2,TRBD1,CASSAEGASNYGYTF,TGTGCCAGCAGTGCCGAGGGGGCCTCTAACTATGGCTACACCTTC
TRBV20-1,.,TRBJ2-3,.,CSASSRDTQYF,TGCAGTGCTAGTAGTCGAGATACGCAGTATTTT
TRBV5-1,.,TRBJ1-2,.,CASSLGVGNHGYTF,TGCGCCAGCAGCTTGGGGGTGGGGAATCACGGCTACACCTTC
TRBV5-1,many,TRBJ2-2,.,CASSSHFTGELFF,TGCGCCAGCAGCTCACACTTCACCGGGGAGCTGTTTTTT
TRBV7-3,once,TRBJ2-2,TRBD1,CASSLTGGNTGELFF,TGTGCCAGCAGCCTTACAGGGGGGAACACCGGGGAGCTGTTTTTT
TRBV30,once,TRBJ2-2,TRBD1,CAWGWTGGELFF,TGTGCCTGGGGGTGGACAGGCGGGGAGCTGTTTTTT
TRBV25-1,few,TRBJ1-2,.,CASSRVTNYGYTF,TGTGCCAGCAGTAGGGTAACTAACTATGGCTACACCTTC
TRBV27,few,TRBJ1-2,TRBD1,CASSSWTGGGNGYTF,TGTGCCAGCAGTTCTTGGACAGGGGGAGGAAATGGCTACACCTTC
TRBV15,.,TRBJ2-2,TRBD2,CATSIGLAGVLGNTGELFF,TGTGCCACCAGCATCGGACTAGCGGGAGTATTAGGGAACACCGGGGAGCTGTTTTTT
TRBV7-7,.,TRBJ2-7,.,CASKNGLSGLPYEQYF,TGTGCCAGCAAAAATGGGCTAAGCGGGCTCCCCTACGAGCAGTACTTC
TRBV11-2,medium-sized,TRBJ2-1,.,CASSLGGVRNEQFF,TGTGCCAGCAGCTTAGGTGGCGTACGAAATGAGCAGTTCTTC
TRBV6-1,few,TRBJ2-2,.,CASRQSGELFF,TGTGCCAGCAGACAATCCGGGGAGCTGTTTTTT
TRBV5-1,once,TRBJ2-2,.,CASSSRTGANTGELFF,TGCGCCAGCAGCTCTCGGACGGGAGCGAACACCGGGGAGCTGTTTTTT